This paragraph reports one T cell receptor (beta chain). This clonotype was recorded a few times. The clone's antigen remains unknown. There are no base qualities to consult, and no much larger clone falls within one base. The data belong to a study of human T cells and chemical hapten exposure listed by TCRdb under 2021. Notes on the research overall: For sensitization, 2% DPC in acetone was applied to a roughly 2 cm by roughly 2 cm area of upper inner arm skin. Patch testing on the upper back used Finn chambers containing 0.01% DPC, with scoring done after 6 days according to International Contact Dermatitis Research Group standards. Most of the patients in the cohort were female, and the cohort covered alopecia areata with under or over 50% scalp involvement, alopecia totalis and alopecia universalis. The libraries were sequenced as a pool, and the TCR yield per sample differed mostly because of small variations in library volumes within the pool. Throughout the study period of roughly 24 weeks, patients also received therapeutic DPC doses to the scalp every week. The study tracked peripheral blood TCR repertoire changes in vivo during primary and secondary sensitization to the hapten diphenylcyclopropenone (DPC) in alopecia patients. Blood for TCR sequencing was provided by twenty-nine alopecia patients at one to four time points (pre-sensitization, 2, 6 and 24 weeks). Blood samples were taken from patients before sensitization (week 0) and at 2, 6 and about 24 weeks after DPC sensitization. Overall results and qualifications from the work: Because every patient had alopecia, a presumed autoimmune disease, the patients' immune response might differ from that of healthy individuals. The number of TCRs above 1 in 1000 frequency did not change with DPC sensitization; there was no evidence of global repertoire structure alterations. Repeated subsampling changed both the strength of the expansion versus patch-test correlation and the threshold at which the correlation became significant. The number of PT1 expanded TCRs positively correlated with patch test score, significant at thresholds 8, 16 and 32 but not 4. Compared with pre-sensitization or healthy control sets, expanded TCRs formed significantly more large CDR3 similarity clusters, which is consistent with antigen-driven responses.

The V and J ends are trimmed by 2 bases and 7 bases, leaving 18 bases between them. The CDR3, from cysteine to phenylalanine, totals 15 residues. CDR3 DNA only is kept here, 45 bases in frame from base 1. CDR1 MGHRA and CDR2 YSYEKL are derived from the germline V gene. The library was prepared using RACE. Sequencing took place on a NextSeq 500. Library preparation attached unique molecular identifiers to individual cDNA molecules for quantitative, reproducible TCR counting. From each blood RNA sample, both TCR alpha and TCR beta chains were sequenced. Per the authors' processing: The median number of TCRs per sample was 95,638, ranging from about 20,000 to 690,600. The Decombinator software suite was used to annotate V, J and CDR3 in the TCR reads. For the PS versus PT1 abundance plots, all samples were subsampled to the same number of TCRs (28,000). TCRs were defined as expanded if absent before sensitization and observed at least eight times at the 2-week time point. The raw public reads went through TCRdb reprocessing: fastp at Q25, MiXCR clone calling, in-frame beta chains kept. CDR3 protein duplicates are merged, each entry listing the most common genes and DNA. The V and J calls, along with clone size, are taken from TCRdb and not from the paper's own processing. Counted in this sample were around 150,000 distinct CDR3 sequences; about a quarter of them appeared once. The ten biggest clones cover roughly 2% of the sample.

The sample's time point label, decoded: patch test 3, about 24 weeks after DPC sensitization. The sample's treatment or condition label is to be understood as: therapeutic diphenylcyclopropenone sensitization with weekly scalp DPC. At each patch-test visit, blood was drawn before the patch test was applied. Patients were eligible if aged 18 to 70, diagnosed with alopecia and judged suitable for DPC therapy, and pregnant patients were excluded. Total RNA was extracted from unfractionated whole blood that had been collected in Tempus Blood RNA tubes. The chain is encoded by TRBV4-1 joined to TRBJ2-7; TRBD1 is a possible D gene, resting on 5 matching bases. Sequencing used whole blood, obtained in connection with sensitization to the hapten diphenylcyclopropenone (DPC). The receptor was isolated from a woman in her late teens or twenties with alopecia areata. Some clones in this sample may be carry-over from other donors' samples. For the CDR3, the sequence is CASSQPLGVLGEQYF. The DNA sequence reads TGCGCCAGCAGCCAACCCTTAGGGGTTCTGGGAGAGCAGTACTTC.